The subject of this entry is one TCR beta chain. The antigen remains undetermined. The primer mix had 60 Vbeta and 13 Jbeta primers. Data came from immunoSEQ multiplex PCR; TCRdb stores just in-frame clones and leaves some out. The data hold roughly 140,000 clones, with about 75% observed a single time. Donors showed nominal health when sampled, although they likely had unrecorded immune exposures. CDR3 length: 15 residues. Germline loops: CDR1 MNHNY, CDR2 SVGAGI (reference sequence). V shed 0 bases and J 3 bases; nucleotides not matched to a gene: 3. This sample was taken from a study of cytomegalovirus exposure and HLA in healthy donors. Study findings and constraints: Sequences of the TCR beta chain were said to predict the HLA-A and HLA-B alleles of most subjects accurately. Earlier analysis found most TCR beta V segments productive about 87% or about 30% of the time. CMV serostatus was the only recorded immune exposure for donors.

Sequenced input: PBMCs. The J gene is TRBJ1-2, the V gene TRBV6-6; 8 nucleotides align to TRBD1. This TCR derives from a male donor in good health and CMV-seronegative. The CDR3 sequence: CASSYSGQGDYGYTF. The CDR3 coding sequence is TGTGCCAGCAGTTACTCAGGACAGGGCGACTATGGCTACACCTTC.